Included here is one T cell receptor (beta chain) sequence, with context. The antigen remains unidentified. Sequencing was performed with immunoSEQ multiplex PCR; in TCRdb, only in-frame clones are kept and a portion is missing. The sample contains 1 million to 1.3 million clones, around 78% of which appear only once. These data come from a study of shared clonotypes between healthy human individuals. Study at large: The donor pool was made up of two women and three men aged 18 to 49. Study-wide findings and caveats: Non-shared clonotypes had lower generation probabilities than those shared by all four donors. It was anticipated that sequencing depth would influence how many clonotypes donors shared.

Trimming took 4 bases from V and 8 from J; bases not matched to a gene: 11. Germline V gene sequence: CDR1 LGHNA, CDR2 YSLEER. CDR3 size: 15 residues. Sequencing input: memory CD4+ T cells from PBMCs. As for subset: CD45RA-negative fraction. The gene calls are TRBV4-3 and TRBJ1-2, with 9 bases that match TRBD1. The TCR originated in a young man in good health. Some clones in this sample may be carry-over from other donors' samples. This CDR3 is CASSPKETGGVGYTF. The CDR3 coding sequence is TGCGCCAGCAGCCCTAAAGAAACAGGGGGCGTAGGCTACACCTTC.